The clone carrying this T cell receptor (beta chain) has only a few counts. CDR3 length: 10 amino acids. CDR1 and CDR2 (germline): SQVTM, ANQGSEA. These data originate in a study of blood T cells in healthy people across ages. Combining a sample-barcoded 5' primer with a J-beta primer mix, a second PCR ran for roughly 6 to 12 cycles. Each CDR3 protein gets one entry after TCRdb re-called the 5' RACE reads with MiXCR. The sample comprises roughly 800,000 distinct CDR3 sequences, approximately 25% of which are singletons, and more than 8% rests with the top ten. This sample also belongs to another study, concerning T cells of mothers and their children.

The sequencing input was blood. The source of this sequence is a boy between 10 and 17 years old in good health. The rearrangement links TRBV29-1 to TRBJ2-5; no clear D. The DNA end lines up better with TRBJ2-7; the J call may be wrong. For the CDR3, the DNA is TGCAGCGTTGCTGGTTCCGAGCAGTACTTC. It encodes CSVAGSEQYF.